This passage covers 24 T cell receptor beta chains from one sample sequenced in a study of T cell changes during pregnancy in multiple sclerosis. Libraries were prepared by immunoSEQ multiplex PCR; TCRdb keeps only in-frame clonotypes and omits some of them. This sample has some 50,000 clones; 92% occur once, and the top ten carry 0.15% to 0.2%. The input for sequencing was CD4+ T cells from peripheral blood mononuclear cells, taken in the second trimester of pregnancy. Receptors were obtained from a female donor with multiple sclerosis, enrolled in a pregnancy study.

The chain is built from TRBV7-2 and TRBJ1-1, with D uncertain. The CDR3 loop spans 14 amino acids. V was trimmed by 5 bases and J by 1 base, leaving 11 bases between them. Looked up from germline, CDR1 is SGHTA and CDR2 is FQGNSA. DNA of the CDR3: TGTGCCAGCAGCCGTCAGGCAACGAACACTGAAGCTTTCTTT. Amino acids: CASSRQATNTEAFF.

The rearrangement links TRBV29-1 to TRBJ2-7, with D perhaps TRBD1 (6 bases). CDR1 and CDR2 from the germline V gene are SQVTM and ANQGSEA. The CDR3 has 12 residues. Trimming took 7 bases from V and 2 from J, leaving 12 bases between them. The CDR3 coding sequence is TGCAGCGCCGGGGCAGGGGCCTACGAGCAGTACTTC. Protein product: CSAGAGAYEQYF.

This chain's CDR3 is CASSLGQGPMRGPQHF. Written as DNA, the CDR3 is TGTGCCAGCAGCTTAGGGCAGGGGCCCATGCGAGGGCCCCAGCATTTT. The chain couples TRBV5-5 to TRBJ1-5; a weak D match, TRBD1 (6 bases). Trimming cost V 2 bases and J 9 bases, with 21 bases left between them. This CDR3 has 16 amino acids. CDR1 is SGHKS and CDR2 is YYEKEE in the germline V gene (reference sequence).

CDR3 residues: CASSARGGGLATDTQYF. DNA of the CDR3: TGTGCCAGCAGCGCCCGTGGGGGGGGGCTAGCCACAGATACGCAGTATTTT. The rearrangement uses TRBV9 and TRBJ2-3; a weak D match, TRBD2 (7 bases). The germline V gene encodes CDR1 SGDLS and CDR2 YYNGEE. The ends were cut back, 3 bases at V and 2 bases at J, with 19 bases in the middle. This CDR3 region has 17 residues.

The chain carries TRBV7-9 and TRBJ2-3; 11 bases are shared with TRBD1. J was trimmed by 4 bases and V by 2 bases; bases with no gene match: 11. This CDR3 is 18 amino acids long. The germline CDR1 and CDR2 sequences are SEHNR and FQNEAQ (reference sequence). DNA of the CDR3: TGTGCCAGCAGCTTAAGCCGTCGGGACAGGGGGAAGTCAGATACGCAGTATTTT. Its protein is CASSLSRRDRGKSDTQYF.

The chain uses TRBV9 and TRBJ2-7; 11 bases agree with TRBD2. Germline V gene sequence: CDR1 SGDLS, CDR2 YYNGEE. V was clipped by 4 bases and J by 0 bases; unmatched bases: 3. CDR3 length: 15 residues. Here the CDR3 DNA reads TGTGCCAGCAGCACCGGGACTAGCGGCTCCTACGAGCAGTACTTC. Translation gives CASSTGTSGSYEQYF.

The gene calls are TRBV30 and TRBJ1-2, with a possible D match to TRBD1 (5 bases). The CDR3 length is 11 residues. Germline CDR1 reads GTSNPN; CDR2 reads SVGIG (reference sequence). CDR3 in DNA: TGTGCTTGGCAGGGTGGGTATGGCTACACCTTC. Amino acid sequence: CAWQGGYGYTF. The variable domain in full, with the rest retrieved from reference TRBV30 and TRBJ1-2, is SQTIHQWPATLVQPVGSPLSLECTVEGTSNPNLYWYRQAAGRGLQLLFYSVGIGQISSEVPQNLSASRPQDRQFILSSKKLLLSDSGFYLCAWQGGYGYTFGSGTRLTVV.

The rearrangement links TRBV25-1 to TRBJ2-7; TRBD1 matches at 8 bases. V lost 9 bases to trimming and J lost 3 bases; unmatched junction nucleotides: 10. Germline loops: CDR1 MGHDK, CDR2 SYGVNS. The CDR3 runs 14 residues. The chain's CDR3 is CASTTGAGDYEQYF. CDR3 nucleotides: TGTGCCAGTACGACAGGGGCAGGGGACTACGAGCAGTACTTC.

This chain connects TRBV29-1 to TRBJ1-2; D may be TRBD1 (6 bases). CDR1 is SQVTM and CDR2 is ANQGSEA in the germline V gene. V was trimmed by 8 bases and J by 7 bases, leaving 17 bases between them. The CDR3 extends over 12 amino acids. CDR3 DNA sequence: TGCAGCTTCTCGGGGGGGGCGAGTGGCTACACCTTC. Amino acids: CSFSGGASGYTF.

The chain carries TRBV5-4 and TRBJ1-2; 8 nucleotides agree with TRBD1. The junction had 7 bases not matched to a gene; V was cut back by 5 bases and J by 4 bases. The germline gives CDR1 SGHNT, CDR2 YYREEE (reference sequence). The CDR3 sequence is 14 residues long. CDR3 protein: CASRPTGAPYGYTF. In DNA form, the CDR3 reads TGTGCCAGCAGACCGACAGGGGCTCCCTATGGCTACACCTTC. Based on the CDR3 plus reference TRBV5-4 and TRBJ1-2, the full variable domain is ETGVTQSPTHLIKTRGQQVTLRCSSQSGHNTVSWYQQALGQGPQFIFQYYREEENGRGNFPPRFSGLQFPNYSSELNVNALELDDSALYLCASRPTGAPYGYTFGSGTRLTVV.

The table lists this clone with a count of one. The CDR3, as DNA: TGTGCCAGCAGCTTAGGAACCGGACTCCATTCGTACGAGCAGTACTTC. Its protein is CASSLGTGLHSYEQYF. The V gene is TRBV7-2, the J gene TRBJ2-7; D perhaps matches TRBD2 (5 bases). CDR3 length: 16 residues. CDR1 and CDR2 from the germline V gene are SGHTA and FQGNSA. V lost 1 base and J lost 4, with 17 bases in between.

The rearrangement links TRBV18 to TRBJ1-2, with D maybe TRBD1 (5 bases). Germline values: CDR1 KGHSH, CDR2 LQKENI. Trimming took off 3 bases at V and 6 bases at J, with 11 bases between the two ends. The CDR3 contains 13 residues. The CDR3 sequence is CASSPGGADGYTF. CDR3 nucleotide sequence: TGTGCCAGCTCACCGGGAGGGGCGGATGGCTACACCTTC.

The chain recombines TRBV25-1 with TRBJ2-1; 11 bases are a match to TRBD2. Germline CDR1 is MGHDK and CDR2 is SYGVNS. Trimming removed 5 bases from V and 7 bases from J; junction bases left unmatched: 1. The CDR3 length is 13 residues. CDR3 loop: CASSLAGGNEQFF. The DNA for the CDR3 is TGTGCCAGCAGTCTAGCGGGAGGAAATGAGCAGTTCTTC. Full variable domain (remainder filled in from reference TRBV25-1 and TRBJ2-1): EADIYQTPRYLVIGTGKKITLECSQTMGHDKMYWYQQDPGMELHLIHYSYGVNSTEKGDLSSESTVSRIRTEHFPLTLESARPSHTSQYLCASSLAGGNEQFFGPGTRLTVL.

The chain's CDR3 is CASSLGDSSYEQYF. CDR3 coding DNA: TGCGCCAGCAGCTTAGGCGACAGCTCCTACGAGCAGTACTTC. V usage is TRBV5-1 and J usage is TRBJ2-7, with a possible D match to TRBD1 (5 bases). The CDR3 totals 14 residues. Germline loops: CDR1 SGHRS, CDR2 YFSETQ. V gave up 2 bases and J gave up 0 bases, with 9 bases separating them.

The rearrangement uses TRBV7-9 and TRBJ1-1; D is unclear. The V and J ends lost 6 bases and 3 bases respectively, with 11 bases between them. Germline V lookup: CDR1 SEHNR, CDR2 FQNEAQ (reference sequence). This CDR3 spans 13 amino acids. The CDR3 coding sequence is TGTGCCAGCAGGGGAGTCGGTTACACTGAAGCTTTCTTT. Residues: CASRGVGYTEAFF.

This clone appeared once. V usage is TRBV6-5 and J usage is TRBJ2-7; 9 bases match TRBD2. J lost 2 bases, V lost 5 bases, and 4 bases had no gene match. Germline V gene data show CDR1 as MNHEY and CDR2 as SVGAGI. The CDR3 loop spans 14 amino acids. CDR3 sequence (DNA): TGTGCCAGCAGTAGACTAGCGGACCCCTACGAGCAGTACTTC. Protein product: CASSRLADPYEQYF.

J is TRBJ1-3 and V is TRBV10-1; tentative D call: TRBD1 (5 bases). CDR3 length: 15 amino acids. Trimming removed 7 bases from V and 2 bases from J, with 15 bases in between. Germline V CDR1 and CDR2: WNHNN, SYGVQD (reference sequence). The CDR3 nucleotides are TGCGCCAGCACCCAAAGGGTCAGGGCTGGAAACACCATATATTTT. Translated: CASTQRVRAGNTIYF.

This clone came up once. The chain carries TRBV11-3 and TRBJ2-1; TRBD2 matches 8 bases. The CDR3 has 15 amino acids. Trimming at V came to 1 base and at J to 6 bases, leaving 5 bases not matched to a gene. Germline assignment: CDR1 SGHNT and CDR2 YENEEA. The CDR3 DNA reads TGTGCCAGCAGCTTAGGCGGGGGGCTCTTCAATGAGCAGTTCTTC. Protein: CASSLGGGLFNEQFF.

The chain is built from TRBV30 and TRBJ2-5, with 7 positions matching TRBD2. The J call is doubtful: the DNA matches TRBJ2-7 better. CDR1 and CDR2 (germline): GTSNPN, SVGIG (reference sequence). This CDR3 is 15 amino acids long. The CDR3, as DNA: TGTGCCTGGAGGTACCCCCGGGGGGAATCCTACGAGCAGTACTTC. Translated, it gives CAWRYPRGESYEQYF.

The chain links TRBV10-1 to TRBJ2-1; 7 bases are a match to TRBD2. This CDR3 contains 17 residues. Germline CDR1 WNHNN, CDR2 SYGVQD (reference sequence). V was clipped by 4 bases and J by 1 base; unmatched bases: 10. CDR3 nucleotide sequence: TGCGCCAGCAGTGCCGCGGGGCTAGCGGCATCCTACAATGAGCAGTTCTTC. Its translation: CASSAAGLAASYNEQFF.

The chain uses TRBV5-4 and TRBJ2-7; 11 bases map to TRBD1. Germline V gene lookup returns CDR1 SGHNT and CDR2 YYREEE (reference sequence). J gave up 3 bases and V 1 base, and 3 bases lay outside the gene matches. The CDR3 contains 15 residues. The CDR3 loop reads CASSLRGQGGYEQYF. In DNA, the CDR3 is TGTGCCAGCAGCTTGCGGGGACAGGGGGGCTACGAGCAGTACTTC.

V usage is TRBV6-6 and J usage is TRBJ1-1, with 10 bases identical to TRBD1. V was clipped by 2 bases and J by 7 bases; unmatched bases: 4. Germline V gives CDR1 MNHNY, CDR2 SVGAGI (reference sequence). The CDR3 spans 14 residues. The CDR3 DNA sequence: TGTGCCAGCAGTTACCGGGACAGGGGTATTGAAGCTTTCTTT. Protein product: CASSYRDRGIEAFF.

CDR3 bases: TGTGCCAGCAGTGATCTAGACCTAGCGGGAGAGCGGAACGAGCAGTACTTC. Translated, it gives CASSDLDLAGERNEQYF. J is TRBJ2-7 and V is TRBV6-1, with 10 bases matching TRBD2. Germline V gene sequence: CDR1 MNHNS, CDR2 SASEGT. This CDR3 region has 17 residues. With 3 bases clipped from V and 5 bases from J, the junction kept 13 bases outside the gene matches.

The gene calls are TRBV20-1 and TRBJ2-1; D remains ambiguous. Germline V gives CDR1 DFQATT, CDR2 SNEGSKA (reference sequence). CDR3 length: 11 amino acids. V was cut by 0 bases and J by 8 bases, with 5 bases left in between. Written as DNA, the CDR3 is TGCAGTGCTAGAGACATGTATGAGCAGTTCTTC. Translated: CSARDMYEQFF.